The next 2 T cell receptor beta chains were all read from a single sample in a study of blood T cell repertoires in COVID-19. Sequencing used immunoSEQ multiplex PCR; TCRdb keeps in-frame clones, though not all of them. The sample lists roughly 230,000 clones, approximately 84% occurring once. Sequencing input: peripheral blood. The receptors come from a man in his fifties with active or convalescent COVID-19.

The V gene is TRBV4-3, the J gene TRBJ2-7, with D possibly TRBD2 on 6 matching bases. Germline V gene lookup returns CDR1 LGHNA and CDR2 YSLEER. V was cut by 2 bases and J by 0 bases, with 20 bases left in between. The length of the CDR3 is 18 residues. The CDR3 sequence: CASSQPNNLALSSYEQYF. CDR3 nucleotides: TGCGCCAGCAGCCAACCCAATAATCTAGCGTTAAGCTCCTACGAGCAGTACTTC.

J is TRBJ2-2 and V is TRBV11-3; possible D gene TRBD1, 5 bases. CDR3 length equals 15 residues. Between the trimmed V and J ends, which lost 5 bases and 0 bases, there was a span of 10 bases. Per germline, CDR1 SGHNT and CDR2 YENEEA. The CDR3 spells CASSPGHPNTGELFF. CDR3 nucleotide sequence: TGTGCCAGCAGCCCCGGACACCCGAACACCGGGGAGCTGTTTTTT.